The 29 T cell receptor beta chains in this list originate from one sample, sequenced in a study of T cell responses to AZD1222 COVID-19 vaccine. Libraries were prepared by immunoSEQ multiplex PCR; TCRdb keeps only in-frame clonotypes and omits some of them. The table lists 95,000 to 150,000 clones, almost 95% of them singletons, with 1.7% in the top ten. The sequencing used peripheral blood, collected on day 0 of AZD1222 vaccination. The receptors come from an adult in good health.

This chain connects TRBV2 to TRBJ1-5, with no clear D. Germline CDR1 SNHLY, CDR2 FYNNEI. The CDR3 is 14 residues long. V gave up 4 bases and J gave up 4 bases, with 11 bases separating them. The CDR3 coding sequence is TGTGCCAGCAGTGTTAGTTCTGAGAATCAGCCCCAGCATTTT. Translated, it gives CASSVSSENQPQHF. Drawing the rest from reference TRBV2 and TRBJ1-5, the complete variable domain is EPEVTQTPSHQVTQMGQEVILRCVPISNHLYFYWYRQILGQKVEFLVSFYNNEISEKSEIFDDQFSVERPDGSNFTLKIRSTKLEDSAMYFCASSVSSENQPQHFGDGTRLSIL.

The chain carries TRBV19 and TRBJ1-1, with 11 nucleotides matching TRBD1. Trimming at V came to 8 bases and at J to 3 bases, leaving 2 bases not matched to a gene. The CDR3 sequence is 13 residues long. CDR1 and CDR2 (germline): LNHDA, SQIVND (reference sequence). The CDR3 reads CASRGQGDTEAFF. For the CDR3, the DNA is TGTGCCAGTCGGGGACAGGGGGACACTGAAGCTTTCTTT. Full variable domain (rest looked up from reference TRBV19 and TRBJ1-1): DGGITQSPKYLFRKEGQNVTLSCEQNLNHDAMYWYRQDPGQGLRLIYYSQIVNDFQKGDIAEGYSVSREKKESFPLTVTSAQKNPTAFYLCASRGQGDTEAFFGQGTRLTVV.

This chain joins TRBV3-1 (or the pseudogene TRBV3-2) and TRBJ1-1; no clear D gene. Looked up from germline, CDR1 is LGHDT and CDR2 is YNNKEL (reference sequence). The CDR3 loop spans 14 amino acids. V lost 2 bases, J lost 4 bases, and 11 bases lay in between. The chain's CDR3 is CASSQQLGFTEAFF. CDR3 in DNA: TGTGCCAGCAGCCAACAACTGGGGTTCACTGAAGCTTTCTTT.

V and J are TRBV3-1 (or the pseudogene TRBV3-2) and TRBJ2-7, with 8 bases that match TRBD1. Unmatched junction bases numbered 21, after V lost 3 bases and J lost 5 bases. The CDR3 sequence is 19 residues long. Germline lookup yields CDR1 LGHDT and CDR2 YNNKEL (reference sequence). The CDR3, as DNA: TGTGCCAGCAGCCATGTCGGACAGGGTCCTCTGGGGGTATGGAACGAGCAGTACGTC. It specifies CASSHVGQGPLGVWNEQYV.

This clone was counted between two and nine times. CDR3 coding DNA: TGTGCCAGCAGCCCCACAATTGTAGCCAAAAACATTCAGTACTTC. Amino acid sequence: CASSPTIVAKNIQYF. This chain joins TRBV11-1 and TRBJ2-4, with no clear D. There are 15 residues in the CDR3. The V end was cut by 5 bases, the J end by 0 bases, with 11 bases between. CDR1 is SGHAT, CDR2 FQDESV, per germline (reference sequence).

The chain has TRBV4-1 and TRBJ2-5, with D uncertain. CDR1 and CDR2 from the germline V gene are MGHRA and YSYEKL. This CDR3 comprises 18 residues. The germline V and J ends were trimmed by 0 bases and 2 bases, with 19 bases remaining between them. As DNA, the CDR3 is TGCGCCAGCAGCCAAGATTTCGGCCCGGTGGGCCTACAAGAGACCCAGTACTTC. This codes for CASSQDFGPVGLQETQYF.

This clone occurred once. The rearrangement uses TRBV7-6 and TRBJ1-2; the D gene is possibly TRBD1 (5 bases). The ends were cut back, 4 bases at V and 3 bases at J, with 12 bases in the middle. The CDR3 spans 14 residues. The V gene's germline CDR1 is SGHVS and CDR2 FNYEAQ. Here the CDR3 reads CASSYGLGDYGYTF. The CDR3 DNA is TGTGCCAGCAGCTACGGGTTAGGGGACTATGGCTACACCTTC.

The rearrangement joins TRBV18 to TRBJ1-1; TRBD1 matches at 7 bases. Losses at the gene ends were 1 base for V and 1 base for J; bases not matched to a gene: 9. The length of the CDR3 is 17 residues. Per germline, CDR1 KGHSH and CDR2 LQKENI. The DNA of the CDR3 is TGTGCCAGCTCACCACGTTCCGGGGCAGGGGGGAACACTGAAGCTTTCTTT. This translates into CASSPRSGAGGNTEAFF.

V gene TRBV11-3 combines with J gene TRBJ1-1; a possible D gene is TRBD1 (5 bases). CDR1 and CDR2 (germline): SGHNT, YENEEA. The CDR3 has 13 amino acids. The V end lost 2 bases, the J end lost 4 bases, and 8 bases lay between the germline ends. The CDR3 DNA sequence: TGTGCCAGCAGCTTACAGCAGGGCACTGAAGCTTTCTTT. Translated: CASSLQQGTEAFF.

The chain couples TRBV7-8 to TRBJ2-2; tentatively, D is TRBD2 (6 bases). Germline CDR1 SGHVS, CDR2 FQNEAQ. With 4 bases removed from V and 4 bases from J, the gap between germline ends came to 16 bases. The CDR3 runs to 16 residues. The CDR3 is CASSSRDLTLTGELFF. The CDR3 DNA reads as TGTGCCAGCAGCTCCCGGGACTTAACCCTCACCGGGGAGCTGTTTTTT. Filled out from reference TRBV7-8 and TRBJ2-2, the complete variable domain reads GAGVSQSPRYKVAKRGQDVALRCDPISGHVSLFWYQQALGQGPEFLTYFQNEAQLDKSGLPSDRFFAERPEGSVSTLKIQRTQQEDSAVYLCASSSRDLTLTGELFFGEGSRLTVL.

A note on this clone: The sample holds other DNA sequences that translate to the same CDR3. V is TRBV6-5 and J is TRBJ1-2, with D uncertain. V lost 6 bases, J lost 3 bases, and 8 bases lay in between. Germline CDR1 is MNHEY and CDR2 is SVGAGI. This CDR3 has 12 amino acids. CDR3 loop: CASSPGDYGYTF. CDR3 coding DNA: TGTGCCAGCAGCCCCGGGGACTATGGCTACACCTTC.

This clone was seen a handful of times. This chain connects TRBV5-1 to TRBJ2-2; the D is unclear. The V end was cut by 6 bases, the J end by 1 base, with 10 bases between. CDR3 length: 14 amino acids. Germline V gives CDR1 SGHRS, CDR2 YFSETQ. CDR3 coding DNA: TGCGCCAGCAAGGCATCAGAGAACACCGGGGAGCTGTTTTTT. Its protein is CASKASENTGELFF.

This clone was observed once. The CDR3 spells CASSEDRTTEAFF. CDR3 DNA: TGTGCCAGCAGTGAGGACAGGACCACTGAAGCTTTCTTT. V gene TRBV2 combines with J gene TRBJ1-1; 7 bases map to TRBD1. The ends lost 3 bases at V and 4 bases at J; junction bases unmatched: 2. This CDR3 region has 13 residues. Germline V CDR1 and CDR2: SNHLY, FYNNEI.

The gene calls are TRBV10-2 and TRBJ2-5; 9 nucleotides match TRBD2. Germline trimming cut 6 bases from V and 1 base from J; bases unmatched to any gene: 3. The CDR3 contains 14 residues. Germline CDR1 reads WSHSY; CDR2 reads SAAADI. Here the CDR3 reads CASRLAGLQETQYF. Here the CDR3 DNA reads TGCGCCAGCAGGCTAGCGGGGCTCCAAGAGACCCAGTACTTC.

This sequence joins TRBV19 and TRBJ2-2; maybe TRBD1 (5 bases). This CDR3 contains 15 residues. Germline assignment: CDR1 LNHDA and CDR2 SQIVND (reference sequence). V lost 11 bases and J 4 bases, leaving 20 bases between the germline ends. The CDR3 region is CAAKGQGSGTGELFF. The CDR3 DNA is TGTGCCGCCAAGGGGCAGGGATCGGGCACCGGGGAGCTGTTTTTT.

This clone was seen a few times. This chain connects TRBV2 to TRBJ2-5; weak D call: TRBD2 (6 bases). Trimming removed 5 bases from V and 4 bases from J, with 14 bases in between. Germline CDR1 is SNHLY and CDR2 is FYNNEI. This CDR3 has 14 residues. This CDR3 reads CASSPPAGVETQYF. CDR3 DNA: TGTGCCAGCAGTCCCCCAGCGGGTGTAGAGACCCAGTACTTC.

This clone has just one count. V and J are TRBV6-1 and TRBJ2-3, with a weak D call TRBD1 (6 bases). Trimming left V 3 bases short and J 2 bases short, with 12 bases between. Per the germline V gene, CDR1 is MNHNS and CDR2 is SASEGT. The CDR3 loop spans 15 amino acids. CDR3 amino acids: CASSDPWGHTDTQYF. In DNA form, the CDR3 reads TGTGCCAGCAGTGACCCCTGGGGGCACACAGATACGCAGTATTTT.

The chain carries TRBV7-3 and TRBJ2-3, with D uncertain. The CDR3 has 17 amino acids. Germline V gene lookup returns CDR1 SGHTA and CDR2 FQGTGA. V was trimmed by 5 bases and J by 0 bases, leaving 18 bases between them. CDR3 DNA: TGTGCCAGCAGCACCTTCCCCCCACAGAGTAGCACAGATACGCAGTATTTT. It translates to CASSTFPPQSSTDTQYF.

The genes are TRBV10-3 and TRBJ1-1, with a possible D match to TRBD1 (6 bases). Germline CDR1 ENHRY, CDR2 SYGVKD. V was trimmed by 0 bases and J by 10 bases, leaving 18 bases between them. The CDR3 runs 15 residues. The CDR3 bases are TGTGCCATCAGTGAGTCGTCAGGGGTGGGAGGGCGAGCTTTCTTT. This translates into CAISESSGVGGRAFF.

The CDR3 nucleotides are TGTGCCAGCAGCTATGGACTGAGAAATTCACCCCTCCACTTT. This codes for CASSYGLRNSPLHF. The genes are TRBV7-3 and TRBJ1-6; D not resolved. The CDR3 covers 14 residues. V was trimmed by 4 bases and J by 7 bases, leaving 11 bases between them. The V gene's germline CDR1 is SGHTA and CDR2 FQGTGA.

This chain joins TRBV19 and TRBJ1-5; D ambiguous. Trimming removed 1 base at V and 6 bases at J, with 4 bases between. Germline CDR1 LNHDA, CDR2 SQIVND (reference sequence). The CDR3 runs 12 residues. The DNA of the CDR3 is TGTGCCAGTAGTATAGGAGTTCAGCCCCAGCATTTT. Translating it yields CASSIGVQPQHF.

This chain connects TRBV29-1 to TRBJ2-2; D is possibly TRBD1 (6 bases). The germline V gene has CDR1 SQVTM and CDR2 ANQGSEA. The CDR3 runs to 15 residues. V was cut by 3 bases and J by 0 bases, with 11 bases left in between. The CDR3 spells CSVEGAGTNTGELFF. The CDR3 coding sequence is TGCAGCGTTGAGGGGGCGGGCACGAACACCGGGGAGCTGTTTTTT.

The V and J genes are TRBV19 and TRBJ1-2, with D possibly matching TRBD1 (6 bases). Germline values: CDR1 LNHDA, CDR2 SQIVND (reference sequence). The V end was cut by 5 bases, the J end by 4 bases, with 20 bases between. The CDR3 runs to 16 residues. CDR3 sequence (DNA): TGTGCCAGTAGTTTCCTACAGGGTCCCCAGATCTATGGCTACACCTTC. Its translation: CASSFLQGPQIYGYTF.

V is TRBV2 and J is TRBJ2-7, with D perhaps matching TRBD2 (6 bases). The V gene's germline CDR1 is SNHLY and CDR2 FYNNEI. With 3 bases removed from V and 6 bases from J, the gap between germline ends came to 9 bases. CDR3 length: 12 residues. The CDR3 here is CASSETSREQYV. CDR3 bases: TGTGCCAGCAGTGAGACTAGTCGCGAGCAGTACGTC.

This rearrangement joins TRBV28 to TRBJ2-3, with 7 bases aligning to TRBD2. This CDR3 has 13 amino acids. V shed 6 bases, J shed 3 bases, and the junction held 3 bases outside the gene matches. Germline V gene data show CDR1 as MDHEN and CDR2 as SYDVKM. The CDR3 nucleotides read TGTGCCAGCAGGTGGGAGGGGACAGATACGCAGTATTTT. Its protein is CASRWEGTDTQYF.

The genes are TRBV10-2 and TRBJ1-5; no reliable D call. This CDR3 has 15 residues. The germline CDR1 and CDR2 sequences are WSHSY and SAAADI. V lost 2 bases to trimming and J lost 0 bases, with 8 bases between them. CDR3 in amino acids: CASSEGQLSNQPQHF. The CDR3 bases are TGCGCCAGCAGTGAGGGGCAGCTTAGCAATCAGCCCCAGCATTTT.

V gene TRBV3-1 (or the pseudogene TRBV3-2) combines with J gene TRBJ2-7, with 7 bases matching TRBD1. The CDR3 runs 15 residues. Germline assignment: CDR1 LGHDT and CDR2 YNNKEL (reference sequence). J gave up 6 bases and V 3 bases, and 11 bases lay outside the gene matches. CDR3 residues: CASSQARGQASEQYF. As DNA, the CDR3 is TGTGCCAGCAGCCAGGCAAGGGGGCAGGCAAGCGAGCAGTACTTC.

This chain uses TRBV24-1 with TRBJ1-2; TRBD1 is a possible D gene (6 bases). The CDR3 sequence is 13 residues long. V shed 7 bases and J shed 1 base, with 9 bases lying between them. Germline CDR1 KGHDR, CDR2 SFDVKD. The CDR3 bases are TGTGCCACCAGCCAGGGGAATAACTATGGCTACACCTTC. Protein product: CATSQGNNYGYTF.

This clone appeared a single time. The CDR3 sequence: CATLDRGGTGELFF. DNA for the CDR3: TGTGCCACCCTGGACAGGGGAGGGACCGGGGAGCTGTTTTTT. This sequence joins TRBV2 and TRBJ2-2, with 9 nucleotides matching TRBD1. This CDR3 region has 14 residues. Germline CDR1 and CDR2: SNHLY and FYNNEI. The trim removed 10 bases at V and 5 bases at J, leaving 8 bases unmatched.